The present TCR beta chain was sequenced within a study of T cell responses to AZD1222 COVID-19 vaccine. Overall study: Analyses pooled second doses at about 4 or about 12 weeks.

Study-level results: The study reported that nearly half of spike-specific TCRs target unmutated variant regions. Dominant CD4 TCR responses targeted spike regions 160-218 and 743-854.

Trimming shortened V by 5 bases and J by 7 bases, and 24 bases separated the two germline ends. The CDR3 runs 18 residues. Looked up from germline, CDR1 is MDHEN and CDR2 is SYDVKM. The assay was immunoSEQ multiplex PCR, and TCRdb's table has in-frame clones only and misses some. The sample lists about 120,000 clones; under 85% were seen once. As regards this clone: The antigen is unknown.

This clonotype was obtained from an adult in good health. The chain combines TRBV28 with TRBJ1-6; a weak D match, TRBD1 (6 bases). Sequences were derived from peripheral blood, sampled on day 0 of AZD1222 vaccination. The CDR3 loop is CASSIRPGVSLNNSPLHF. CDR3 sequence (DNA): TGTGCCAGCAGTATACGACCAGGGGTTTCTCTCAACAATTCACCCCTCCACTTT.